The present TCR beta chain was sequenced within a study of blood T cell repertoires in COVID-19. Data came from immunoSEQ multiplex PCR; TCRdb stores just in-frame clones and leaves some out. Of 210,000 or so clones listed, roughly 80% are singletons. V lost 6 bases to trimming and J lost 2 bases; unmatched junction nucleotides: 8. The CDR3 is made up of 14 amino acids. Germline assignment: CDR1 SQVTM and CDR2 ANQGSEA. Material for sequencing was peripheral blood. This chain joins TRBV29-1 and TRBJ2-7, with 9 bases lining up with TRBD1. The sequence was collected from a human donor in a cohort sampled during active COVID-19. CDR3 residues: CSVADRGLPYEQYF. The CDR3 DNA reads TGCAGCGTGGCGGACAGGGGTCTTCCCTACGAGCAGTACTTC.